Each of the 30 T cell receptor beta chains below was sequenced from the same sample in a study of regulatory T cells in long-lasting Graves disease. Arm-PCR of CDR3 regions and iRepertoire HTBI primers were the basis on which TCR beta libraries were built. TCRdb itself ran the multiplex PCR reads through MiXCR, one entry per CDR3 protein. Of 300,000 to 500,000 distinct CDR3 sequences listed, 20% to 25% were seen once; the top ten hold 20%. Time point here: persistent/refractory GD, antithyroid drugs over 5 years with positive TRAb. Extracted RNA from PBMCs served as the source of the TCR library. The sample here was peripheral blood mononuclear cells (PBMCs), taken when the disease was refractory, from a patient treated with antithyroid drugs. These receptors all come from a female donor with Graves disease.

This clonotype was counted only a few times. The genes are TRBV5-5 and TRBJ2-6; D not resolved. Germline values: CDR1 SGHKS, CDR2 YYEKEE (reference sequence). The ends were cut back, 1 base at V and 3 bases at J, with 14 bases in the middle. CDR3 length: 17 residues. CDR3 DNA: TGTGCCAGCAGCTTGCGCAGGAGCCCCTTTGGGGCCAACGTCCTGACTTTC. Translated: CASSLRRSPFGANVLTF. Looking up the rest from reference TRBV5-5 and TRBJ2-6 gives the full variable domain: DAGVTQSPTHLIKTRGQQVTLRCSPISGHKSVSWYQQVLGQGPQFIFQYYEKEERGRGNFPDRFSARQFPNYSSELNVNALLLGDSALYLCASSLRRSPFGANVLTFGAGSRLTVL.

This clonotype appeared many times. V and J are TRBV20-1 and TRBJ2-7, with a tentative D call TRBD1 (6 bases). Germline loops: CDR1 DFQATT, CDR2 SNEGSKA (reference sequence). The CDR3 is made up of 13 amino acids. Trimming shortened V by 2 bases and J by 2 bases, and 10 bases separated the two germline ends. In nucleotides, the CDR3 is TGCAGTGCTAGACAAACAGGGACCTACGAGCAGTACTTC. Translation gives CSARQTGTYEQYF.

Many counts were recorded for this clonotype. The rearrangement uses TRBV27 and TRBJ2-5; 13 bases match TRBD2. This CDR3 spans 16 amino acids. V lost 5 bases to trimming and J lost 7 bases; unmatched junction nucleotides: 10. CDR1 is MNHEY, CDR2 SMNVEV, per germline (reference sequence). CDR3 nucleotides: TGTGCCAGCAGTGGCGTACTAGCGGGAGGGCGTGGGACCCAGTACTTC. This translates into CASSGVLAGGRGTQYF.

This clonotype was seen many times. The chain uses TRBV6-2 or TRBV6-3 and TRBJ1-1; TRBD1 is a possible D gene (6 bases). Germline V gene sequence: CDR1 MNHEY, CDR2 SVGEGT. This CDR3 comprises 14 residues. Trimming took 4 bases from V and 4 from J, leaving 13 bases between them. The CDR3: CASSWGGDGTEAFF. CDR3 nucleotides: TGTGCCAGCAGTTGGGGGGGCGACGGCACTGAAGCTTTCTTT.

This clonotype was counted at least ten times. V and J are TRBV5-5 and TRBJ2-2, with 9 bases matching TRBD1. V lost 8 bases to trimming and J lost 5 bases; unmatched junction nucleotides: 10. Germline CDR1 SGHKS, CDR2 YYEKEE (reference sequence). This CDR3 comprises 15 residues. CDR3 amino acids: CASFPGQGLTGELFF. The CDR3 region has the DNA TGTGCCAGTTTTCCGGGACAGGGTCTAACCGGGGAGCTGTTTTTT.

In this sample, this clonotype turned up many times. The CDR3 is CASSRGGGKTQYF. In DNA form, the CDR3 reads TGTGCCAGCAGCCGAGGAGGGGGGAAGACCCAGTACTTC. The J gene is TRBJ2-5, the V gene TRBV6-1; D may correspond to TRBD1 or TRBD2 (6 bases each). Germline assignment: CDR1 MNHNS and CDR2 SASEGT. The CDR3 is 13 amino acids. V was pared by 6 bases and J by 6 bases, with 14 bases between.

This clonotype has a count of ten or more. The chain links TRBV12-3 or TRBV12-4 to TRBJ1-2; D gene unclear. The ends were cut back, 3 bases at V and 5 bases at J, with 10 bases in the middle. CDR3 length: 13 residues. The CDR3 is CASSLRVSYGYTF. The DNA for the CDR3 is TGTGCCAGCAGTTTGAGGGTTTCATATGGCTACACCTTC.

This clonotype was seen repeatedly, ten times or more. The chain carries TRBV6-5 and TRBJ2-7; D gene ambiguous. The CDR3 spans 11 residues. V lost 2 bases and J 6 bases, leaving 5 bases between the germline ends. Germline-derived CDR1 and CDR2 are MNHEY and SVGAGI. This CDR3 reads CASSYQFEQYF. In DNA form, the CDR3 reads TGTGCCAGCAGTTACCAGTTCGAGCAGTACTTC.

This clonotype was seen many times. This chain links TRBV2 with TRBJ2-7, with 7 bases matching TRBD1. The V gene end was trimmed by 2 bases and the J gene end by 2 bases; junction bases not matched to a gene: 6. Germline CDR1 and CDR2: SNHLY and FYNNEI. CDR3 length equals 15 residues. CDR3 coding DNA: TGTGCCAGCAGTGAATTTAGACAGGGTCCCTACGAGCAGTACTTC. Translation: CASSEFRQGPYEQYF. The full variable domain, in which reference TRBV2 and TRBJ2-7 provide the parts outside the CDR3, is EPEVTQTPSHQVTQMGQEVILRCVPISNHLYFYWYRQILGQKVEFLVSFYNNEISEKSEIFDDQFSVERPDGSNFTLKIRSTKLEDSAMYFCASSEFRQGPYEQYFGPGTRLTVT.

This clonotype showed up many times. The chain combines TRBV7-2 with TRBJ2-2; D not certain. Germline lookup yields CDR1 SGHTA and CDR2 FQGNSA. Between the trimmed V and J ends, which lost 5 bases and 4 bases, there was a span of 14 bases. The CDR3 is made up of 15 amino acids. The DNA for the CDR3 is TGTGCCAGCAGCCCTCAAACCGCGCCCACCGGGGAGCTGTTTTTT. Translated: CASSPQTAPTGELFF.

This clonotype showed up many times. The chain employs TRBV11-2 and TRBJ2-6, with a possible D match to TRBD1 (6 bases). The V gene lost 5 bases and the J gene lost 4 bases, with 9 bases spanning the gap. Germline V gene sequence: CDR1 SGHAT, CDR2 FQNNGV. CDR3 size: 14 residues. CDR3 nucleotides: TGTGCCAGCAGCCAGCAGGGGGGGGCCAACGTCCTGACTTTC. Amino acid sequence: CASSQQGGANVLTF.

This clonotype was detected a few times. The V and J genes are TRBV19 and TRBJ2-7, with TRBD1 matching 10 bases. The germline CDR1 and CDR2 sequences are LNHDA and SQIVND (reference sequence). V lost 6 bases and J lost 4; bases outside the gene matches: 9. This CDR3 comprises 15 residues. The CDR3 is CASRTSTGGLYEQYF. The DNA of the CDR3 is TGTGCCAGTAGGACATCGACAGGGGGCTTGTACGAGCAGTACTTC.

This clonotype showed up just a few times. This chain uses TRBV30 with TRBJ2-2; 7 bases are a match to TRBD2. The length of the CDR3 is 16 residues. Germline V gene lookup returns CDR1 GTSNPN and CDR2 SVGIG (reference sequence). V was pared by 6 bases and J by 9 bases, with 19 bases of the junction left unmatched. DNA for the CDR3: TGTGCCTGTACCTTACTCCAGCGGGGCCTGGTTCGGGAGCTGTTTTTT. This gives the protein CACTLLQRGLVRELFF. Combining the CDR3 with reference TRBV30 and TRBJ2-2 gives the whole variable domain SQTIHQWPATLVQPVGSPLSLECTVEGTSNPNLYWYRQAAGRGLQLLFYSVGIGQISSEVPQNLSASRPQDRQFILSSKKLLLSDSGFYLCACTLLQRGLVRELFFGEGSRLTVL.

The V gene is TRBV29-1, the J gene TRBJ2-3, with unresolved D. Trimming shortened V by 3 bases and J by 5 bases, and 12 bases separated the two germline ends. CDR3 size: 13 residues. Germline-derived CDR1 and CDR2 are SQVTM and ANQGSEA. CDR3 DNA: TGCAGCGTTGATAAAACCGTGGGAGATACGCAGTATTTT. Its translation: CSVDKTVGDTQYF.

This clonotype was found many times. This rearrangement joins TRBV2 to TRBJ2-2; TRBD1 matches 9 bases. The germline V gene encodes CDR1 SNHLY and CDR2 FYNNEI. CDR3 length: 15 amino acids. The V gene end was trimmed by 7 bases and the J gene end by 5 bases; junction bases not matched to a gene: 8. The CDR3 DNA follows: TGTGCCAGCAAGGAGGACAGGGGAGGTACCGGGGAGCTGTTTTTT. Translating gives CASKEDRGGTGELFF. The entire variable domain, with the rest obtained from reference TRBV2 and TRBJ2-2, is as follows: EPEVTQTPSHQVTQMGQEVILRCVPISNHLYFYWYRQILGQKVEFLVSFYNNEISEKSEIFDDQFSVERPDGSNFTLKIRSTKLEDSAMYFCASKEDRGGTGELFFGEGSRLTVL.

This clonotype came up many times. A read error may produce the germline difference seen at one junction end. The chain combines TRBV2 with TRBJ2-5; D is undetermined. There are 13 residues in the CDR3. CDR1 and CDR2 (germline): SNHLY, FYNNEI. The chain's CDR3 is CASRGFDQETQYF. As DNA, the CDR3 is TGTGCCAGCAGGGGATTCGACCAGGAGACCCAGTACTTC.

This chain connects TRBV29-1 to TRBJ2-7, with a possible D match to TRBD2 (6 bases). This CDR3 region has 13 residues. The V end was cut by 5 bases, the J end by 2 bases, with 13 bases between. Germline V CDR1 and CDR2: SQVTM, ANQGSEA. CDR3 in DNA: TGCAGCGTTACTAAGGGAGGAGCCTACGAGCAGTACTTC. Translating gives CSVTKGGAYEQYF.

In its sample, this clonotype was seen many times. The chain recombines TRBV6-1 with TRBJ1-1; no reliable D call. The CDR3 has 11 residues. Looked up from germline, CDR1 is MNHNS and CDR2 is SASEGT. V was shortened by 4 bases and J by 2 bases, with 2 bases between the two germline ends. The CDR3 reads CASSVNTEAFF. As DNA, the CDR3 is TGTGCCAGCAGTGTAAACACTGAAGCTTTCTTT.

CDR3: CASSIETGTNTEAFF. Here the CDR3 DNA reads TGTGCCAGTAGTATCGAGACAGGGACGAACACTGAAGCTTTCTTT. The chain has TRBV19 and TRBJ1-1; TRBD1 aligns across 7 bases. CDR3 size: 15 residues. The germline CDR1 and CDR2 sequences are LNHDA and SQIVND (reference sequence). The V gene end was trimmed by 3 bases and the J gene end by 1 base; junction bases not matched to a gene: 5. Looking up the rest from reference TRBV19 and TRBJ1-1 gives the full variable domain: DGGITQSPKYLFRKEGQNVTLSCEQNLNHDAMYWYRQDPGQGLRLIYYSQIVNDFQKGDIAEGYSVSREKKESFPLTVTSAQKNPTAFYLCASSIETGTNTEAFFGQGTRLTVV.

About this clonotype itself: This clone may be a read error of a much larger clone one base away. The chain couples TRBV12-3 or TRBV12-4 to TRBJ2-7; a weak D match, TRBD1 (5 bases). The CDR3 extends over 12 amino acids. The CDR3 nucleotides read TGTGCCAGCAGTTTTGTCTGGGGCGAGCGGTACTTC. Its translation: CASSFVWGERYF.

This chain joins TRBV6-1 and TRBJ2-2; the D is unclear. The CDR3 runs to 14 residues. From germline, CDR1 is MNHNS and CDR2 SASEGT. V dropped 6 bases and J dropped 3 bases, with 11 bases sitting between them. The CDR3 sequence: CASSRPSDTGELFF. CDR3 DNA: TGTGCCAGCAGCCGCCCGTCAGACACCGGGGAGCTGTTTTTT.

This clonotype was counted many times. As DNA, the CDR3 is TGTGCCATCAGCGGGACTAGCGGGAGCGCTGAGACCCAGTACTTC. Translation: CAISGTSGSAETQYF. V and J are TRBV10-3 and TRBJ2-5, with TRBD2 matching 14 bases. V lost 6 bases, J lost 5 bases, and 5 bases stayed unmatched. CDR1 ENHRY and CDR2 SYGVKD come from the germline V gene. The CDR3 loop spans 15 amino acids.

This clonotype turned up a few times. The chain joins TRBV12-3 or TRBV12-4 to TRBJ1-1; 12 bases agree with TRBD1. There are 15 residues in the CDR3. Trimming took 3 bases from V and 7 from J; bases not matched to a gene: 6. CDR3 region: CASSFGGTGGLEAFF. The CDR3 DNA is TGTGCCAGCAGTTTCGGAGGGACAGGGGGCCTTGAAGCTTTCTTT.

This clonotype showed up just a few times. In DNA, the CDR3 is TGCAGCGTTGAAGGGGCTAACTCTGGAAACACCATATATTTT. Its translation is CSVEGANSGNTIYF. The chain carries TRBV29-1 and TRBJ1-3; no firm D call. Germline V gene data show CDR1 as SQVTM and CDR2 as ANQGSEA. The V and J ends lost 1 base and 0 bases respectively, with 7 bases between them. There are 14 residues in the CDR3. The full variable domain, rest sourced from reference TRBV29-1 and TRBJ1-3, is SAVISQKPSRDICQRGTSLTIQCQVDSQVTMMFWYRQQPGQSLTLIATANQGSEATYESGFVIDKFPISRPNLTFSTLTVSNMSPEDSSIYLCSVEGANSGNTIYFGEGSWLTVV.

This clonotype was seen ten or more times. V is TRBV12-3 or TRBV12-4 and J is TRBJ2-5; 10 bases match TRBD1. The CDR3 covers 14 residues. The ends lost 5 bases at V and 5 bases at J; junction bases unmatched: 5. CDR3 bases: TGTGCCAGCAGTCCGGACAGGGGGTGGGAGACCCAGTACTTC. It codes for CASSPDRGWETQYF.

This clonotype was seen ten or more times. The chain recombines TRBV6-2 or TRBV6-3 with TRBJ2-3, with 10 bases matching TRBD2. Per the germline V gene, CDR1 is MNHEY and CDR2 is SVGEGT. V lost 4 bases, J lost 2 bases, and 9 bases stayed unmatched. The CDR3 runs 17 residues. The CDR3 spells CASSSPYGLADTDTQYF. CDR3 bases: TGTGCCAGCAGTTCGCCATACGGACTAGCGGACACAGATACGCAGTATTTT.

The chain recombines TRBV30 with TRBJ2-1, with D perhaps being TRBD1 or TRBD2 (5 bases each). The CDR3 is 13 amino acids. CDR1 is GTSNPN and CDR2 is SVGIG in the germline V gene (reference sequence). Trimming took 0 bases from V and 9 from J, leaving 12 bases between them. The CDR3 reads CAWSVDSGTEQFF. CDR3 in DNA: TGTGCCTGGAGTGTGGACTCGGGGACTGAGCAGTTCTTC.

This clonotype was detected ten times or more. V usage is TRBV28 and J usage is TRBJ2-7, with 8 bases lining up with TRBD2. The CDR3 spans 14 residues. Germline-derived CDR1 and CDR2 are MDHEN and SYDVKM. V dropped 6 bases and J dropped 4; count of bases not matched to a gene: 8. This CDR3 is CASSGGGASYEQYF. Written as DNA, the CDR3 is TGTGCCAGCAGCGGGGGGGGAGCGTCTTACGAGCAGTACTTC.

This clonotype occurred many times. The chain employs TRBV3-1 and TRBJ1-2; 8 positions match TRBD1. The CDR3 spans 12 residues. J was trimmed by 7 bases and V by 5 bases; bases with no gene match: 3. CDR1 is LGHDT, CDR2 YNNKEL, per germline (reference sequence). The CDR3 here is CASSSGGSGYTF. The CDR3 DNA is TGTGCCAGCAGCTCAGGGGGCTCTGGCTACACCTTC.

This clonotype showed up just a few times. The rearrangement uses TRBV13 and TRBJ1-1; D is unclear. The CDR3 totals 15 residues. CDR1 is PRHDT, CDR2 FYEKMQ, per germline (reference sequence). Trimming pared 4 bases from V and 0 bases from J, leaving 12 bases between. The CDR3 bases are TGTGCCAGCAGCTCCGCAGGACGGTTGAACACTGAAGCTTTCTTT. It codes for CASSSAGRLNTEAFF. Together with reference TRBV13 and TRBJ1-1, the CDR3 gives the full variable domain: AAGVIQSPRHLIKEKRETATLKCYPIPRHDTVYWYQQGPGQDPQFLISFYEKMQSDKGSIPDRFSAQQFSDYHSELNMSSLELGDSALYFCASSSAGRLNTEAFFGQGTRLTVV.